The clone carrying this T cell receptor beta chain was detected a few times. Its matching antigen is unknown. This record comes from a study of PD-1 blockade in classical Hodgkin lymphoma. Broader study findings: With CD4+ cells, TCR diversity rose significantly by C4D1, but not with CD8+ cells.

Relapse was seen in all patients after autologous stem cell transplantation, and brentuximab vedotin exposure was variable. The method was immunoSEQ multiplex PCR; TCRdb's version includes in-frame clones alone and lacks a portion of them. This table has fewer than 30,000 clones, 82% appearing once. Material: peripheral blood mononuclear cells (PBMCs), obtained before the second cycle of nivolumab. The receptor was derived from a human donor with classical Hodgkin lymphoma.

CDR3 DNA: TGTGCCAGCAGCTTAGCAGGGTTGAACACTGAAGCTTTCTTT. Amino acids: CASSLAGLNTEAFF. The rearrangement links TRBV7-9 to TRBJ1-1; D is unclear. The CDR3 has 14 residues. Germline V CDR1 and CDR2: SEHNR, FQNEAQ (reference sequence). Trimming cost V 0 bases and J 0 bases, with 5 bases left between them. Using reference TRBV7-9 and TRBJ1-1 for the parts outside the CDR3, the full variable domain is DTGVSQNPRHKITKRGQNVTFRCDPISEHNRLYWYRQTLGQGPEFLTYFQNEAQLEKSRLLSDRFSAERPKGSFSTLEIQRTEQGDSAMYLCASSLAGLNTEAFFGQGTRLTVV.